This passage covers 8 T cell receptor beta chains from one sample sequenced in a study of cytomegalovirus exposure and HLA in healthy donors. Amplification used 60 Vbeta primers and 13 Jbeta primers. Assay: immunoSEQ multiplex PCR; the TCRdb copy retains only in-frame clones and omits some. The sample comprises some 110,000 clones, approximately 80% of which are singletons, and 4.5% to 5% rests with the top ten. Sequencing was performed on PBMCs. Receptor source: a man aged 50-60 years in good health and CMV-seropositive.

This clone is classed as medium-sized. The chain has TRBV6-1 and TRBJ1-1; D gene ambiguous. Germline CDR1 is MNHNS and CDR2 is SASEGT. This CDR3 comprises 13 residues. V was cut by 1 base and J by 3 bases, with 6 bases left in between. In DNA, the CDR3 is TGTGCCAGCAGTGAAGAGCGGTACACTGAAGCTTTCTTT. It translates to CASSEERYTEAFF.

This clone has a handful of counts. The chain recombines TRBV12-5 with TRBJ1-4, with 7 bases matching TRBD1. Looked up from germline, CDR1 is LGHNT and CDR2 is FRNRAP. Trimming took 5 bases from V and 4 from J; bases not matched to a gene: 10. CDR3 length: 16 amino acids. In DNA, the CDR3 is TGTGCTAGTGGTAAAACCGGACAGGCGATTAATGAAAAACTGTTTTTT. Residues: CASGKTGQAINEKLFF.

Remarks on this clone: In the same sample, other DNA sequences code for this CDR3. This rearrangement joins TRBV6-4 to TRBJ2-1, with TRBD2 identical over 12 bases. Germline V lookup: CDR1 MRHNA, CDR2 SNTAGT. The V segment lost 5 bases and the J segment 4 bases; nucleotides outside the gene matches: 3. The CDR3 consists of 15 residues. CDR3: CASSRLAGAYNEQFF. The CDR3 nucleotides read TGTGCCAGCAGTCGACTAGCGGGGGCTTACAATGAGCAGTTCTTC.

The CDR3 is CASSQGAGVGTGELFF. The CDR3 nucleotides read TGCGCCAGCAGCCAAGGGGCGGGAGTGGGGACCGGGGAGCTGTTTTTT. The chain uses TRBV4-1 and TRBJ2-2; 7 bases are a match to TRBD2. Germline CDR1 MGHRA, CDR2 YSYEKL. V lost 1 base to trimming and J lost 5 bases; unmatched junction nucleotides: 7. CDR3 size: 16 residues.

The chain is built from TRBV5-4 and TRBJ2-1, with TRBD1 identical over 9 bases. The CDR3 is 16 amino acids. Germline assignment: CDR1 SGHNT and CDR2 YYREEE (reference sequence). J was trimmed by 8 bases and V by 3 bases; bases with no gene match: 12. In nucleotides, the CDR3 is TGTGCCAGCAGCTCTACCTCGGGACAGGGTATCGATGAGCAGTTCTTC. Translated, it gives CASSSTSGQGIDEQFF.

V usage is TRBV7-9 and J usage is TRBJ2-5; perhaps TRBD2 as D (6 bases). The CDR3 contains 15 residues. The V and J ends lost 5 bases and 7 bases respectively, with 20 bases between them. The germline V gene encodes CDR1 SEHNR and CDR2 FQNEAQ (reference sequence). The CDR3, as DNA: TGTGCCAGCAGCGGAGGGACTCCCAGGGCAGGGACCCAGTACTTC. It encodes CASSGGTPRAGTQYF.

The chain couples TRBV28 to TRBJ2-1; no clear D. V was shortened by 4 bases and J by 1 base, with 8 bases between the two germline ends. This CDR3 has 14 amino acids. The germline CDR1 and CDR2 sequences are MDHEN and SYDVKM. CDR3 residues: CASSSPGSYNEQFF. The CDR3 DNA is TGTGCCAGCAGTTCACCCGGGTCCTACAATGAGCAGTTCTTC.

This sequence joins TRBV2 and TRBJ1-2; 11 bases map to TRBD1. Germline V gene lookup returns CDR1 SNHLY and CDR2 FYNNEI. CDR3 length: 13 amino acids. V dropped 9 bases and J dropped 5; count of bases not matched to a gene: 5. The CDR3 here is CASSGTGGYGYTF. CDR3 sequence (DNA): TGTGCCAGTTCGGGGACAGGGGGGTATGGCTACACCTTC.